This TCR beta chain was identified during a study of blood T cell repertoires in COVID-19. Looking at the study overall: Samples came from the United States, Italy and Spain, spanning acute and convalescent COVID-19.

CDR3 length: 16 amino acids. Germline CDR1 LGHDT, CDR2 YNNKEL (reference sequence). V was trimmed by 1 base and J by 5 bases, leaving 17 bases between them. Here immunoSEQ multiplex PCR was the method, and the copy in TCRdb shows in-frame clones only, minus some. There are under 100,000 clones in the sample; approximately 91% occur only once, and more than 3% lies in the top ten. Sequenced: peripheral blood. The chain has TRBV3-1 (or the pseudogene TRBV3-2) and TRBJ1-2; D is ambiguous. The receptor comes from a woman between 65 and 79 years old with acute or convalescent COVID-19. This CDR3 reads CASSQVEVGESYGYTF. The CDR3 DNA follows: TGTGCCAGCAGCCAAGTTGAGGTTGGGGAGAGTTATGGCTACACCTTC.